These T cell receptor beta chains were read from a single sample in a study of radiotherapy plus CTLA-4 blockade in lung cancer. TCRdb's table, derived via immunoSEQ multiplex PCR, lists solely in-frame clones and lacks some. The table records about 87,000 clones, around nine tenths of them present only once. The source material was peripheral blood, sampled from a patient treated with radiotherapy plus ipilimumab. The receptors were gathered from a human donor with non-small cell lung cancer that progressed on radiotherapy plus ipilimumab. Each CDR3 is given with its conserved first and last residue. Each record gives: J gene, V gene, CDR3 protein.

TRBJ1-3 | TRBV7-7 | CASSPQVGSGNTIYF
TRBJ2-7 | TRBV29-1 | CSVRERGHEQYF
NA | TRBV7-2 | CASSHLLAGPRGEQYF
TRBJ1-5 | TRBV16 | CASSQHGGQPQHF
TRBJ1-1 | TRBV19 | CASSPPGRMNTEAFF
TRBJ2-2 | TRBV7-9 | CASSPTGGANTGELFF
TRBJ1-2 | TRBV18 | CASSPRSGDSYGYTF
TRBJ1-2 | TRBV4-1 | CASSQPAGDGYTF
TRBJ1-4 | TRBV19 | CASSRAGGNEKLFF
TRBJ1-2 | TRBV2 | CATSTGNYGYTF
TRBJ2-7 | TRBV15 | CATSREGRFGEQYF
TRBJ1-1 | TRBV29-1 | CSVEITYTEAFF
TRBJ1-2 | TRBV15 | CATSRGLGQGTYGYTF
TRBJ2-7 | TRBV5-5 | CASSRTGGGYEQYF
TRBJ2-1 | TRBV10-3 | CAISGGQGRYNEQFF
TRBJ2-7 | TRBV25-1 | CASSVSQGRGEQYF
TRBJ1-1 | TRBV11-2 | CASSLVGGRVGTEAFF
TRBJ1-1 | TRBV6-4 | CASSQQGNTEAFF
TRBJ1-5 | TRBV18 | CASSPEGNSNQPQHF
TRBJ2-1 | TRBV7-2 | CASSFGLAGVFEQFF
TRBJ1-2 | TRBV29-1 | CSVRKGDYGYTF
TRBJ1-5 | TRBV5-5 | CASSFGQGASQPQHF
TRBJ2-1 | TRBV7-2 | CASSLAGIQMSEQFF
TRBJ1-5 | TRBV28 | CASSSSTATFNQPQHF
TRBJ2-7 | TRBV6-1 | CASRTPGRPTDEQYF
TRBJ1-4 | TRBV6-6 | CASSPDGSSSEKLFF
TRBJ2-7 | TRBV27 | CASSLISNWGPSPYEQYF
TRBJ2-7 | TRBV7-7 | CASSLAGPSAEQYF
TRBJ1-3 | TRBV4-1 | CASSLETTGAGNTIYF
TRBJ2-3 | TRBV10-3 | CAISESSNTQYF
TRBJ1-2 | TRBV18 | CASSPNPGTANNYGYTF
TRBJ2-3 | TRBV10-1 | CASSESGPDTQYF
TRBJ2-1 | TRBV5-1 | CASSLYRADEQFF
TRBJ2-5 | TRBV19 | CASSTTSWGTGETQYF
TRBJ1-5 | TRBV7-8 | CASSLATGVHQPQHF
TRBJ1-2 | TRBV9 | CASSPEGQGAYGYTF
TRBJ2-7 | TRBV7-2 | CASSLRGQNSYEQYF
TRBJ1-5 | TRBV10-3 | CAISESEVNQPQHF
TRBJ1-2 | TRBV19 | CASSLSGRGGYTF
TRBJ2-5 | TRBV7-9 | CASSPRGPETQYF
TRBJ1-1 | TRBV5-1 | CASSLKTGGYVGTEAFF
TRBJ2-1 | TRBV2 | CASHGLAGTYEQFF
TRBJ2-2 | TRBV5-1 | CASSLGGNSRPGELFF
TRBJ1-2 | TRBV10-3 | CAISETNLYGYTF
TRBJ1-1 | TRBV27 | CASEGGDSTEAFF
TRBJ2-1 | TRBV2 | CASEPAGRHFSSYNEQFF
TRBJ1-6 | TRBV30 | CAWTLEGNPLHF
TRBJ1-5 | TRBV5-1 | CASSEGTHSNQPQHF
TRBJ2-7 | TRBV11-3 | CASSPQKGVGLDSYEQYF
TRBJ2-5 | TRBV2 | CASSDRGGLETQYF
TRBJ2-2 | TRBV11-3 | CASSLDGQSAGDAGELFF
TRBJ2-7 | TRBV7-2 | CASSLSSDTYEQYF
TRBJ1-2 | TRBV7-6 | CASSQGNNYGYTF
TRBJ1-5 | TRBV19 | CASTPQVWKPDQPQHF
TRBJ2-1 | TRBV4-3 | CASSQVTGTLYRNEQFF